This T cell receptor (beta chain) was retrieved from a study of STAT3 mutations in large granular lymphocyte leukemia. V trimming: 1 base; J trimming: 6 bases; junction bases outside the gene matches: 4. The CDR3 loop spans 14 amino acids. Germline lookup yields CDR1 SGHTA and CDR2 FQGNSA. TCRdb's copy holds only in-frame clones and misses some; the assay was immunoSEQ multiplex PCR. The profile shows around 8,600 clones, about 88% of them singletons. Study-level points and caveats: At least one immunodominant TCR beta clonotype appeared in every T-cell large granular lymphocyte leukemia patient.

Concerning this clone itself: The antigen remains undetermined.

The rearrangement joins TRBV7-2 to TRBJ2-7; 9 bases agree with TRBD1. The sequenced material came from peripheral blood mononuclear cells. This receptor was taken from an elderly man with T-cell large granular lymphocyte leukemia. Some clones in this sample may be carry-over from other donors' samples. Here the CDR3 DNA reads TGTGCCAGCAGCTTAGGGACAGGGGTCTCCGAGCAGTACTTC. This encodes CASSLGTGVSEQYF.